A single T cell receptor (beta chain) is shown here with its context. Its antigen is not identified. This sample was taken from a study of OX40 agonist ivuxolimab in advanced cancers. Study-level background: With ivuxolimab, an agonistic anti-OX40 (CD134) antibody, patients were treated.

Measured with immunoSEQ multiplex PCR; TCRdb has only the in-frame clones, and not every one. Of about 55,000 clones listed, roughly 86% are singletons. The study's findings and limits: Patients who responded partially at 0.1-3.0 mg/kg showed clonal expansion ranking among the lowest.

Sampling times: baseline, cycle 4 day 1, cycle 7 day 1. The sample was CD4+ or CD8+ T cells sorted from blood, taken in a trial of the OX40 agonist ivuxolimab. The sequence was obtained from an adult with an advanced solid tumor such as melanoma, head and neck, liver or kidney cancer.

Here the CDR3 reads CASGPDRLGRGEKLFF. CDR3 DNA: TGTGCCAGCGGCCCGGACAGGCTAGGTCGAGGTGAAAAACTGTTTTTT. The chain employs TRBV2 and TRBJ1-4; 7 bases agree with TRBD1. Trimming removed 8 bases from V and 7 bases from J; junction bases left unmatched: 16. The CDR3 contains 16 residues. Germline CDR1 reads SNHLY; CDR2 reads FYNNEI.